This record concerns one T cell receptor beta chain sequence. The target antigen is unknown. The sample comes from a study of vaccination and CD4 T cells after COVID-19. The wider study: Post-vaccine specimens were obtained a median about 70 days after dose two (range 14 to 241). The authors exposed cells to overlapping spike peptides derived from SARS-CoV-2, HCoV-NL63, HCoV-OC43 and HCoV-229E.

Cultured CD4+ T cell DNA underwent sequencing with the Oncomine TCR Beta short-read assay. TCRdb used MiXCR to reprocess the PCR reads, holding one entry per CDR3 protein. The table records about 3,600 distinct CDR3 sequences, roughly 25% of them present only once. Indicated treatment: roughly ten-day PBMC culture with coronavirus spike peptide pools or control peptides (ViraFEST assay). Unexposed donor CD4+ T cells predated the COVID-19 pandemic, collected 2011-2018. The origin of this receptor is a human donor in good health. Sequencing was performed on CD4+ T cells from blood, cultured in vitro.

This CDR3 is CASSEAGDILNEKLFF. CDR3 in DNA: TGTGCCAGCAGTGAAGCGGGGGACATCTTGAATGAAAAACTGTTTTTT. The J gene is TRBJ1-4, the V gene TRBV6-1; maybe TRBD1 (6 bases). The CDR3 length is 16 residues. The germline gives CDR1 MNHNS, CDR2 SASEGT. The V end lost 0 bases, the J end lost 5 bases, and 13 bases lay between the germline ends.